This TCR beta chain is from a study of regulatory T cells in long-lasting Graves disease. General study points: Shared public clonotypes totalled over 2,500 in persistent patients, compared with some 920 in new patients. Since the sample size was small, accuracy may have been reduced. Blood alone, not thyroid tissue, was studied.

Library construction for TCR beta used iRepertoire HTBI primers and Arm-PCR of CDR3 regions. TCRdb recomputed calls from the multiplex PCR reads with MiXCR, one row per CDR3 protein. The sample includes 400,000 to 500,000 distinct CDR3 sequences, approximately 14% of them seen just once. CDR1 is SEHNR, CDR2 FQNEAQ, per germline (reference sequence). Trimming removed 3 bases at V and 1 base at J, with 7 bases between. The CDR3 has 13 residues. Indicated time point: newly diagnosed GD, antithyroid drugs for less than 3 months. PBMC-derived RNA was used for the TCR library. This clonotype has at least ten counts. Its antigen is not identified. This sample was shared with a second study, whose subject was T cells in Graves' hyperthyroidism and ophthalmopathy. That report adds: A model of 13 V-J features distinguished ophthalmopathy from stable hyperthyroidism.

Sequencing used peripheral blood mononuclear cells (PBMCs), obtained at new diagnosis, from a patient treated with antithyroid drugs. The V call is TRBV7-9, the J call TRBJ2-7; D is unclear. This TCR was sampled from a woman aged 45 to 65 with Graves disease. Written as DNA, the CDR3 is TGTGCCAGCAGCTTTGACGGTTCCTACGAGCAGTACTTC. It translates to CASSFDGSYEQYF.